The 19 T cell receptor beta chains presented below share a single source sample, sequenced in a study of T cells in Graves' hyperthyroidism and ophthalmopathy. Using RNA transcripts as the source, TCR beta CDR3 regions were amplified. HTBI primers were used for first-round RT-PCR of the TCR CDR3. TCRdb reprocessed the multiplex PCR reads with MiXCR, giving one entry per CDR3 protein. The data hold about 420,000 distinct CDR3 sequences, with around 15% observed a single time. The sample taken for sequencing was blood. These receptors originate from a woman younger than 35 with Graves' hyperthyroidism.

This clonotype has a count of ten or more. This chain links TRBV30 with TRBJ1-1; D gene ambiguous. CDR3 length: 12 residues. Germline-derived CDR1 and CDR2 are GTSNPN and SVGIG (reference sequence). Trimming stripped 4 bases from V and 4 bases from J, with 10 bases between. This CDR3 is CAWTPFGTEAFF. DNA of the CDR3: TGTGCCTGGACCCCTTTTGGCACTGAAGCTTTCTTT.

Concerning this clonotype: A much more abundant neighbour one base away suggests this may be a read error. This sequence joins TRBV6-5 and TRBJ2-7, with D perhaps TRBD1 or TRBD2 (5 bases each). CDR1 and CDR2 (germline): MNHEY, SVGAGI. This CDR3 has 12 amino acids. V lost 2 bases and J 5 bases, leaving 7 bases between the germline ends. CDR3 residues: CASSYGTHEQYF. The DNA for the CDR3 is TGTGCCAGCAGTTACGGGACCCACGAGCAGTACTTC.

Many counts were recorded for this clonotype. V is TRBV7-8 and J is TRBJ2-1, with TRBD1 matching 8 bases. Germline V lookup: CDR1 SGHVS, CDR2 FQNEAQ. Trimming removed 5 bases from V and 7 bases from J; junction bases left unmatched: 13. The CDR3 length is 16 residues. The CDR3 is CASSPRTGSLENEQFF. In DNA form, the CDR3 reads TGTGCCAGCAGCCCCCGGACAGGGTCGCTAGAGAATGAGCAGTTCTTC. Using reference TRBV7-8 and TRBJ2-1 for the parts outside the CDR3, the full variable domain is GAGVSQSPRYKVAKRGQDVALRCDPISGHVSLFWYQQALGQGPEFLTYFQNEAQLDKSGLPSDRFFAERPEGSVSTLKIQRTQQEDSAVYLCASSPRTGSLENEQFFGPGTRLTVL.

This clonotype has a single count. The genes are TRBV20-1 and TRBJ2-1; 8 bases are a match to TRBD2. The trim removed 7 bases at V and 4 bases at J, leaving 3 bases unmatched. The CDR3 is made up of 12 amino acids. Germline lookup yields CDR1 DFQATT and CDR2 SNEGSKA (reference sequence). The CDR3 region has the DNA TGCAGTGGGACTAGCAGGTACAATGAGCAGTTCTTC. Protein sequence: CSGTSRYNEQFF.

This clonotype was detected many times. The V call is TRBV6-6, the J call TRBJ1-2, with D unclear. The germline V and J ends were trimmed by 0 bases and 3 bases, with 14 bases remaining between them. CDR1 is MNHNY and CDR2 is SVGAGI in the germline V gene (reference sequence). This CDR3 is 16 amino acids long. The CDR3 region is CASSYSSGVGDYGYTF. The CDR3 DNA is TGTGCCAGCAGTTACTCGAGCGGAGTCGGGGACTATGGCTACACCTTC.

The chain uses TRBV4-3 and TRBJ2-3, with 9 bases fitting TRBD2. Germline V CDR1 and CDR2: LGHNA, YSLEER. J was trimmed by 1 base and V by 7 bases; bases with no gene match: 3. The CDR3 spans 14 residues. The CDR3 loop is CASTVAGGTDTQYF. As DNA, the CDR3 is TGCGCCAGCACCGTAGCGGGAGGCACAGATACGCAGTATTTT.

In this sample, this clonotype turned up many times. The V call is TRBV20-1, the J call TRBJ2-1; 7 bases are shared with TRBD2. J lost 1 base, V lost 3 bases, and 18 bases had no gene match. Germline V lookup: CDR1 DFQATT, CDR2 SNEGSKA (reference sequence). The CDR3 has 19 residues. The CDR3 sequence is CSARGGAGDLVRSYNEQFF. The CDR3 DNA sequence: TGCAGTGCTAGGGGCGGGGCGGGAGATTTAGTTCGGTCCTACAATGAGCAGTTCTTC.

This clonotype was picked up many times. This sequence joins TRBV15 and TRBJ2-5, with TRBD1 matching 9 bases. The V and J ends lost 1 base and 5 bases, in that order; junction bases with no gene match: 11. Germline loops: CDR1 LNHNV, CDR2 YYDKDF (reference sequence). This CDR3 has 17 amino acids. As DNA, the CDR3 is TGTGCCACCAGCAGAGTGTGGGACAGGGTCGAAAAGGAGACCCAGTACTTC. This sequence encodes CATSRVWDRVEKETQYF.

Note on this clonotype: A junction boundary mismatches the germline segment, possibly from a read error. The chain is built from TRBV19 and TRBJ1-5; D is uncertain. Per germline, CDR1 LNHDA and CDR2 SQIVND (reference sequence). CDR3 length: 13 residues. The CDR3 coding sequence is TGTGCCAGTAGTCCAGAGGCGAATCGGCCCCAGCATTTT. Protein: CASSPEANRPQHF.

This clonotype was counted ten times or more. The rearrangement links TRBV12-3 or TRBV12-4 to TRBJ2-7, with 13 nucleotides matching TRBD2. CDR3 length: 14 residues. With V trimmed by 6 bases and J by 6 bases, 5 bases remained unmatched. As DNA, the CDR3 is TGTGCCAGCAGAACTAGCGGGAGGGCCTCCGAGCAGTACTTC. Residues: CASRTSGRASEQYF.

This clonotype was seen ten or more times. The J gene is TRBJ2-1, the V gene TRBV9; TRBD2 matches 7 bases. There are 13 residues in the CDR3. Germline V gene lookup returns CDR1 SGDLS and CDR2 YYNGEE. V was pared by 4 bases and J by 6 bases, with 4 bases of the junction left unmatched. The CDR3 protein is CASSPRGSNEQFF. CDR3 coding DNA: TGTGCCAGCAGCCCACGCGGGAGCAATGAGCAGTTCTTC.

A few counts support this clonotype. The rearrangement joins TRBV19 to TRBJ2-7; TRBD2 is a possible D gene (6 bases). The CDR3 loop spans 14 amino acids. Looked up from germline, CDR1 is LNHDA and CDR2 is SQIVND (reference sequence). Deletions cut 5 bases from V and 1 base from J, with 12 bases between. The CDR3 region is CASSDGSGSYEQYF. In DNA form, the CDR3 reads TGTGCCAGTAGTGATGGTAGCGGTTCCTACGAGCAGTACTTC.

This clonotype appeared many times. The chain carries TRBV12-3 or TRBV12-4 and TRBJ1-1, with unresolved D. V dropped 6 bases and J dropped 5 bases, with 10 bases sitting between them. The CDR3 is made up of 12 amino acids. CDR3 protein: CASSAVGTEAFF. The CDR3 bases are TGTGCCAGCAGCGCAGTGGGTACTGAAGCTTTCTTT.

This clonotype was found many times. The chain couples TRBV28 to TRBJ2-5; 7 nucleotides line up with TRBD1. V shed 5 bases, J shed 1 base, and the junction held 7 bases outside the gene matches. CDR1 and CDR2 from the germline V gene are MDHEN and SYDVKM. The CDR3 is 15 residues long. CDR3 DNA sequence: TGTGCCAGCAGTAGCCTAGGACAGGCCCAAGAGACCCAGTACTTC. Protein sequence: CASSSLGQAQETQYF.

This clonotype was counted between two and nine times. The genes are TRBV13 and TRBJ2-7, with TRBD1 as a possible D gene (5 bases). CDR1 and CDR2 from the germline V gene are PRHDT and FYEKMQ (reference sequence). CDR3 size: 12 residues. V lost 6 bases and J lost 5, with 11 bases in between. The CDR3 DNA follows: TGTGCCAGCAGTTATAGGGGCAACGAGCAGTACTTC. The encoded protein is CASSYRGNEQYF.

The chain joins TRBV6-1 to TRBJ1-2, with 7 bases identical to TRBD1. The CDR3 is made up of 16 amino acids. The germline V gene has CDR1 MNHNS and CDR2 SASEGT. V shed 5 bases, J shed 3 bases, and the junction held 12 bases outside the gene matches. CDR3 DNA sequence: TGTGCCAGCAGTCCCCCTACCGGACAGGCACACTATGGCTACACCTTC. This translates into CASSPPTGQAHYGYTF.

This clonotype turned up a few times. The chain joins TRBV3-1 to TRBJ1-1; D possibly corresponds to TRBD1 (5 bases). Trimming removed 4 bases at V and 4 bases at J, with 28 bases between. Per the germline V gene, CDR1 is LGHDT and CDR2 is YNNKEL (reference sequence). This CDR3 is 19 amino acids long. This chain's CDR3 is CASSRGAWGRSRFGTEAFF. As DNA, the CDR3 is TGTGCCAGCAGCCGGGGCGCATGGGGTAGGTCTAGGTTTGGCACTGAAGCTTTCTTT.

In its sample, this clonotype was seen a few times. The chain links TRBV24-1 to TRBJ2-3; 7 positions agree with TRBD2. Unmatched junction bases numbered 5, after V lost 9 bases and J lost 0 bases. The CDR3 covers 14 residues. Per germline, CDR1 KGHDR and CDR2 SFDVKD. CDR3 residues: CATATSASTDTQYF. The CDR3 bases are TGTGCCACCGCAACTAGCGCTAGCACAGATACGCAGTATTTT.

The chain couples TRBV24-1 to TRBJ2-3; D may correspond to TRBD1 or TRBD2 (6 bases each). Trimming cost V 5 bases and J 3 bases, with 17 bases left between them. The CDR3 runs 16 residues. The germline gives CDR1 KGHDR, CDR2 SFDVKD. The CDR3 loop reads CATSGGGLSDTDTQYF. The CDR3 DNA sequence: TGTGCCACCAGTGGAGGGGGACTCTCGGATACAGATACGCAGTATTTT.